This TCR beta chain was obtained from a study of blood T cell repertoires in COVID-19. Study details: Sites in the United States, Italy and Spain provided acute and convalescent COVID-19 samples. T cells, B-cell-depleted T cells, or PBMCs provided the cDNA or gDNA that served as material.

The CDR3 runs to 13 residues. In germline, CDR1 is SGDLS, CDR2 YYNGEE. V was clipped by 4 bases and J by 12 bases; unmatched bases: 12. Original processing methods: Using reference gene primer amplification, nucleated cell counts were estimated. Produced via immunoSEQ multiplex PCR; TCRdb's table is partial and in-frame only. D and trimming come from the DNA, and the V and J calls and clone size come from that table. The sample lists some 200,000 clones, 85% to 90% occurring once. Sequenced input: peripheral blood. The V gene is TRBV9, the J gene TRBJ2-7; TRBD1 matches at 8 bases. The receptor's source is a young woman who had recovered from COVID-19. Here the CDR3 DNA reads TGTGCCAGCAGCCCCCACGGACAGGGAGTGCCGTACTTC. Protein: CASSPHGQGVPYF.